This T cell receptor (beta chain) was identified in a study of CD8 T cells in Susac syndrome. With random hexamers, reverse transcription was performed on about 0.5 to 1 ug of RNA. Multiplex immunoSEQ PCR targeted 54 Vbeta and 13 Jbeta TCR beta segments. TCRdb reanalysed the immunoSEQ multiplex PCR reads using MiXCR and keeps one entry per CDR3 protein. The repertoire holds tens of thousands of distinct CDR3 sequences, 85% to 95% seen once, with over 0.5% in the top ten. There are 18 residues in the CDR3. Trimming cost V 2 bases and J 0 bases, with 14 bases left between them. Per germline, CDR1 MNHEY and CDR2 SMNVEV (reference sequence).

Sequencing was carried out using CD4+ T cells from PBMCs. This chain connects TRBV27 to TRBJ2-6; D may be TRBD1 (6 bases). The TCR was taken from a human donor with Susac syndrome. This chain's CDR3 is CASSLRVQGTSGANVLTF. The CDR3 DNA reads as TGTGCCAGCAGTTTAAGGGTACAGGGAACCTCTGGGGCCAACGTCCTGACTTTC.